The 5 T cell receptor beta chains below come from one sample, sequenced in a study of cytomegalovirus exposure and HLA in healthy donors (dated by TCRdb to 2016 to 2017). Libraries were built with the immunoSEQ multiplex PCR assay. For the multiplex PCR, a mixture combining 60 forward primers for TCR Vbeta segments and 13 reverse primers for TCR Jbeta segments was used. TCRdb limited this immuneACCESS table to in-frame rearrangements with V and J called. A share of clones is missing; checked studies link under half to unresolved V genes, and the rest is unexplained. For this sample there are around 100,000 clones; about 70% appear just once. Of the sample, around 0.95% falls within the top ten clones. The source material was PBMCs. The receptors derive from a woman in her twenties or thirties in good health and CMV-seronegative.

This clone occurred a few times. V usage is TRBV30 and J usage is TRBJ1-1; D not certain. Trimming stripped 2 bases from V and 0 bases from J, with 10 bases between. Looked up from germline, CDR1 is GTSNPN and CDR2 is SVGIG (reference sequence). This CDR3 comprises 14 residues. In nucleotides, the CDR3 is TGTGCCTGGAGTCCCCTAACCTTGAACACTGAAGCTTTCTTT. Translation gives CAWSPLTLNTEAFF.

DNA of the CDR3: TGCGCCAGCAGCTCCGGGACTCCATCCTACGAGCAGTACTTC. Its protein product is CASSSGTPSYEQYF. The chain combines TRBV5-1 with TRBJ2-7, with D possibly TRBD2 on 6 matching bases. CDR3 length equals 14 residues. Per germline, CDR1 SGHRS and CDR2 YFSETQ. The ends were cut back, 3 bases at V and 1 base at J, with 11 bases in the middle.

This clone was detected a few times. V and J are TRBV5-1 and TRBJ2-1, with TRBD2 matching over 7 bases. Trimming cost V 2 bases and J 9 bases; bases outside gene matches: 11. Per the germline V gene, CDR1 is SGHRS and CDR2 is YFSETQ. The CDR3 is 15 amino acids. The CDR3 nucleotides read TGCGCCAGCAGCTTCACTAGCGCTGGTATGGGTGAGCAGTTCTTC. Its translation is CASSFTSAGMGEQFF. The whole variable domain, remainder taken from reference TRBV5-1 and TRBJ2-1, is KAGVTQTPRYLIKTRGQQVTLSCSPISGHRSVSWYQQTPGQGLQFLFEYFSETQRNKGNFPGRFSGRQFSNSRSEMNVSTLELGDSALYLCASSFTSAGMGEQFFGPGTRLTVL.

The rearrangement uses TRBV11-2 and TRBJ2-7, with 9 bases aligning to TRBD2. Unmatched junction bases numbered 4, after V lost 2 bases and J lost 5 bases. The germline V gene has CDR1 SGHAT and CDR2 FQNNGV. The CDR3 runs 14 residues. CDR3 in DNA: TGTGCCAGCAGCTTATTAGCGGGAGCGGACGAGCAGTACTTC. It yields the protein CASSLLAGADEQYF.

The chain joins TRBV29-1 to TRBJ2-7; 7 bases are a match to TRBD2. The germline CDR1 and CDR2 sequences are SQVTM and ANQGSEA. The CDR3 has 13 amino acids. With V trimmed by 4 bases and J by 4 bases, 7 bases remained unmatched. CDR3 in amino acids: CSVGEGSVYEQYF. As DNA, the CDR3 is TGCAGCGTTGGGGAGGGGAGCGTATACGAGCAGTACTTC.